The next 2 T cell receptor beta chains were all read from a single sample in a study of cytomegalovirus exposure and HLA in healthy donors. 13 Jbeta primers and 60 Vbeta primers were used for the PCR. The table came from immunoSEQ multiplex PCR; TCRdb's copy has only in-frame clones and leaves some out. There are 90,000 to 120,000 clones in the sample; 77% occur only once, and approximately 4.2% lies in the top ten. Sequenced sample: PBMCs. All receptors come from a male donor in good health and CMV-seronegative.

The CDR3 DNA reads TGCGCCAGCAGCGGGACAGGGTCCGGAAACACCATATATTTT. This encodes CASSGTGSGNTIYF. V gene TRBV10-2 combines with J gene TRBJ1-3, with 9 bases matching TRBD1. Germline CDR1 is WSHSY and CDR2 is SAAADI. There are 14 residues in the CDR3. V was pared by 6 bases and J by 4 bases, with 4 bases of the junction left unmatched.

V usage is TRBV7-9 and J usage is TRBJ1-5; tentatively, D is TRBD1 (5 bases). The CDR3 loop spans 15 amino acids. V lost 4 bases to trimming and J lost 2 bases, with 12 bases between them. Germline CDR1 SEHNR, CDR2 FQNEAQ (reference sequence). In nucleotides, the CDR3 is TGTGCCAGCAGCTCGGGACTAACGGGCAATCAGCCCCAGCATTTT. This codes for CASSSGLTGNQPQHF.